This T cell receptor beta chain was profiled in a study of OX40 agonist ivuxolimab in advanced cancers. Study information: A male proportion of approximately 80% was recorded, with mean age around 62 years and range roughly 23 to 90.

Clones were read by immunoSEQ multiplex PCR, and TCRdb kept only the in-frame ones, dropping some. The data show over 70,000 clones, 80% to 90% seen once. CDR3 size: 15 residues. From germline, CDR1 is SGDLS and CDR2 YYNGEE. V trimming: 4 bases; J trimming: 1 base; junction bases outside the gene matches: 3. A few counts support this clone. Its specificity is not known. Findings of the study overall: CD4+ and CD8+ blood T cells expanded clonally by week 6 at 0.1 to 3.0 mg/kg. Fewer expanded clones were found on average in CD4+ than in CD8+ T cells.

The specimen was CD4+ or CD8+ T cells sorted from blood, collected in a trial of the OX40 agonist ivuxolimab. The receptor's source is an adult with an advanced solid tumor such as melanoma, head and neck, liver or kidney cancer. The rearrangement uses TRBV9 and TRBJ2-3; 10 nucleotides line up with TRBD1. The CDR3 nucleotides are TGTGCCAGCAGCACGGGACAGGGGCGCACAGATACGCAGTATTTT. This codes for CASSTGQGRTDTQYF.